These T cell receptor beta chains were read from a single sample in a study of cytomegalovirus exposure and HLA in healthy donors. Libraries were prepared by immunoSEQ multiplex PCR; TCRdb keeps only in-frame clonotypes and omits some of them. Seen here are over 90,000 clones, roughly 85% observed once, and the top ten hold 2.5% to 3%. The specimen sequenced was PBMCs. The receptors shown here come from a man aged 40-49 years in good health and CMV-seronegative. CDR3s include the opening cysteine and the closing phenylalanine or tryptophan. A D gene is named only where the DNA matches it firmly. Some rows have no size entry. The others give once, few or many, or a class for an expanded clone.

V gene	clone size	J gene	D gene	CDR3 protein	CDR3 DNA
TRBV6-6	.	TRBJ2-7	TRBD2	CASSLGLAVAEQYF	TGTGCCAGCAGTTTGGGACTAGCGGTGGCCGAGCAGTACTTC
TRBV5-1	.	TRBJ1-3	TRBD1	CASSVGGTDRSGNTIYF	TGCGCCAGCAGCGTGGGTGGGACAGATCGCTCTGGAAACACCATATATTTT
TRBV6-1	few	TRBJ2-7	.	CTTGTNYEQYF	TGTACTACAGGGACCAATTACGAGCAGTACTTC
TRBV13	.	TRBJ2-2	TRBD1	CASSSLDRIGAGELFF	TGTGCCAGCAGCTCCCTGGACAGGATTGGTGCCGGGGAGCTGTTTTTT
TRBV28	.	TRBJ2-3	.	CASSLRDSRHTQYF	TGTGCCAGCAGTTTGCGTGACTCCCGGCATACGCAGTATTTT
TRBV12-5	.	TRBJ2-3	TRBD1	CASGSMDRTTDTQYF	TGTGCTAGTGGTTCGATGGACAGGACCACAGATACGCAGTATTTT
TRBV19	.	TRBJ1-2	TRBD1	CASSINQRQGYSGYTF	TGTGCCAGTAGTATAAATCAGCGACAGGGATACAGTGGCTACACCTTC
TRBV7-2	.	TRBJ1-1	TRBD1	CASSSQGGSNTEAFF	TGTGCCAGCAGCTCCCAAGGGGGCTCGAACACTGAAGCTTTCTTT
TRBV7-6	once	TRBJ1-1	.	CASSLGGGEGWVTEAFF	TGTGCCAGCAGCTTAGGGGGAGGCGAGGGATGGGTCACTGAAGCTTTCTTT
TRBV4-1	few	TRBJ2-3	.	CASSPRETDTQYF	TGCGCCAGCAGCCCACGGGAAACAGATACGCAGTATTTT
TRBV5-6	.	TRBJ2-5	.	CASSGSDRKTQYF	TGTGCCAGCAGCGGGTCGGACAGAAAGACCCAGTACTTC
TRBV9	.	TRBJ2-5	.	CASTSKEGTSQETQYF	TGTGCCAGCACTTCTAAAGAGGGAACGTCCCAAGAGACCCAGTACTTC
TRBV29-1	.	TRBJ1-2	TRBD1	CSVFGQGYGYTF	TGCAGCGTTTTCGGACAGGGCTATGGCTACACCTTC
TRBV11-2	.	TRBJ2-7	.	CASSLVPRDNYEQYF	TGTGCCAGCAGCTTAGTCCCCCGGGACAACTACGAGCAGTACTTC
TRBV7-7	.	TRBJ2-1	.	CASSSGSKGGSSYNEQFF	TGTGCTAGCAGCTCTGGGAGTAAAGGGGGTAGTTCCTACAATGAGCAGTTCTTC
TRBV9	few	TRBJ1-6	TRBD1	CASSVEDRGGSPLHF	TGTGCCAGCAGCGTAGAGGACAGGGGGGGTTCACCCCTCCACTTT
TRBV4-1	.	TRBJ2-1	.	CASSQSEEPSPLYEQFF	TGCGCCAGCAGCCAGTCCGAGGAGCCAAGCCCCCTTTATGAGCAGTTCTTC
TRBV5-1	.	TRBJ1-2	TRBD1	CASSLADRDVTGYTF	TGCGCCAGCAGCTTGGCGGACAGGGATGTTACCGGCTACACCTTC
TRBV9	.	TRBJ2-1	TRBD2	CASSPPGGAFYNEQFF	TGTGCCAGCAGCCCGCCCGGGGGGGCTTTCTACAATGAGCAGTTCTTC
TRBV5-6	.	TRBJ2-5	.	CASSWTRQETQYF	TGTGCCAGCAGCTGGACACGGCAAGAGACCCAGTACTTC
TRBV18	.	TRBJ1-4	.	CASSSTGNEKLFF	TGTGCCAGCTCATCTACAGGGAATGAAAAACTGTTTTTT
TRBV4-3	.	TRBJ2-7	TRBD1	CASSQPGTGVPYEQYF	TGCGCCAGCAGCCAACCCGGGACAGGGGTCCCCTACGAGCAGTACTTC
TRBV9	.	TRBJ2-2	TRBD2	CASSVSTSGDDTGELFF	TGTGCCAGCAGCGTATCCACTAGCGGGGATGACACCGGGGAGCTGTTTTTT
TRBV9	.	TRBJ2-3	.	CASSVVGGVRGTQYF	TGTGCCAGCAGCGTAGTTGGCGGGGTTCGCGGTACGCAGTATTTT
TRBV6-1	.	TRBJ1-6	TRBD1	CASSPRQGYSPLHF	TGTGCCAGCAGTCCCCGACAGGGTTATTCACCCCTCCACTTT
TRBV10-3	few	TRBJ2-5	.	CAISESTFRAFQETQYF	TGTGCCATCAGTGAGTCGACATTCAGGGCCTTCCAAGAGACCCAGTACTTC
TRBV4-3	.	TRBJ1-2	.	CASSQSGEERRGYTF	TGCGCCAGCAGCCAATCGGGTGAGGAGCGTCGGGGCTACACCTTC
TRBV27	.	TRBJ2-6	.	CASTGNDKANVLTF	TGTGCCAGCACCGGTAATGATAAGGCCAACGTCCTGACTTTC
TRBV9	few	TRBJ2-7	TRBD2	CASSVVAGVSHEQYF	TGTGCCAGCAGCGTAGTAGCGGGGGTGAGTCACGAGCAGTACTTC
TRBV7-3	.	TRBJ2-5	.	CASSHDGEETQYF	TGTGCCAGCAGCCACGACGGAGAAGAGACCCAGTACTTC
TRBV6-1	.	TRBJ1-3	.	CASSERSILDGNTIYF	TGTGCCAGCAGTGAACGGTCGATCCTCGATGGAAACACCATATATTTT
TRBV6-5	.	TRBJ1-4	.	CASSYSGIGEKLFF	TGTGCCAGCAGTTATTCAGGGATAGGGGAAAAACTGTTTTTT
TRBV5-1	.	TRBJ2-1	TRBD1	CASSSRTRGQGPNEQFF	TGCGCCAGCAGCTCCAGAACCCGGGGACAGGGGCCAAATGAGCAGTTCTTC
TRBV19	.	TRBJ1-4	.	CASMYALHPAANEKLFF	TGTGCCAGTATGTACGCCCTCCACCCCGCAGCGAATGAAAAACTGTTTTTT
TRBV30	.	TRBJ2-3	TRBD2	CAWIYGGGNTDTQYF	TGTGCCTGGATTTACGGCGGGGGGAACACAGATACGCAGTATTTT
TRBV9	few	TRBJ2-2	TRBD2	CASSVAPGGGAGGELFF	TGTGCCAGCAGCGTAGCTCCCGGCGGGGGGGCTGGCGGGGAGCTGTTTTTT
TRBV5-1	.	TRBJ1-2	TRBD1	CASSNPQGAHGYTF	TGCGCCAGCAGCAACCCACAGGGGGCGCATGGCTACACCTTC
TRBV5-5	.	TRBJ2-3	TRBD2	CASSLGLAADTQYF	TGTGCCAGCAGCTTGGGTCTAGCGGCAGATACGCAGTATTTT
TRBV11-1	.	TRBJ1-2	.	CASSLEAGAIYGYTF	TGTGCCAGCAGCTTAGAGGCAGGGGCGATCTATGGCTACACCTTC
TRBV28	.	TRBJ2-2	TRBD1	CASRNRGDTGELFF	TGTGCCAGCAGGAACAGGGGGGACACCGGGGAGCTGTTTTTT
TRBV13	.	TRBJ1-2	.	CASSTQGANYGYTF	TGTGCCAGCAGCACACAGGGAGCTAACTATGGCTACACCTTC
TRBV9	.	TRBJ2-1	TRBD2	CASSVAASGGNEQFF	TGTGCCAGCAGCGTAGCGGCTAGCGGGGGTAATGAGCAGTTCTTC
TRBV27	.	TRBJ1-2	TRBD1	CASSSRDSVYGYTF	TGTGCCAGCAGTTCGCGGGACAGCGTTTATGGCTACACCTTC
TRBV6-6	.	TRBJ2-7	.	CASSPLGNLYEQYF	TGTGCCAGCAGTCCGCTAGGTAATCTCTACGAGCAGTACTTC
TRBV5-4	.	TRBJ2-3	TRBD2	CASSSGLAENTDTQYF	TGTGCCAGCAGCTCGGGACTAGCGGAGAACACAGATACGCAGTATTTT
TRBV7-9	.	TRBJ1-4	TRBD1	CSSSLGDRAVVF	TGTTCCAGCAGCTTAGGGGACAGGGCTGTCGTTTTT
TRBV7-9	.	TRBJ1-1	.	CASSLGLGVNTEAFF	TGTGCCAGCAGCTTGGGTCTCGGGGTGAACACTGAAGCTTTCTTT
TRBV19	.	TRBJ1-2	.	CASSPPRGGFDGYTF	TGTGCCAGTAGTCCACCTCGAGGGGGTTTTGATGGCTACACCTTC
TRBV7-8	.	TRBJ1-5	.	CASSVDGGYQPQHF	TGTGCCAGCAGTGTCGATGGAGGATACCAGCCCCAGCATTTT
TRBV5-1	.	TRBJ2-3	TRBD2	CASSFSSGGAADTQYF	TGCGCCAGCAGCTTTTCTAGCGGGGGGGCCGCAGATACGCAGTATTTT
TRBV5-1	.	TRBJ2-5	TRBD2	CASSPGTSGGDRETQYF	TGCGCCAGCAGCCCCGGGACTAGCGGGGGGGACCGGGAGACCCAGTACTTC
TRBV5-4	.	TRBJ1-1	.	CASSLRFEGGEAFF	TGTGCCAGCAGCTTGAGATTTGAGGGCGGTGAAGCTTTCTTT